This TCR beta chain is drawn from a study of T cell responses to AZD1222 COVID-19 vaccine. Clones were sequenced by immunoSEQ multiplex PCR, and TCRdb holds only the in-frame ones, with some missing. This table holds 60,000 to 95,000 clones, roughly 87% found once. Germline trimming cut 4 bases from V and 8 bases from J; bases unmatched to any gene: 12. This CDR3 has 15 amino acids. Per germline, CDR1 SGHNT and CDR2 YYREEE (reference sequence). The chain recombines TRBV5-4 with TRBJ2-1, with 7 bases lining up with TRBD1. Sequenced here: peripheral blood, sampled 28 days after the second AZD1222 dose. The TCR comes from an adult who received the AZD1222 COVID-19 vaccine. The CDR3 is CASSLPGGTHHEQFF. DNA of the CDR3: TGTGCCAGCAGCCTCCCAGGGGGAACACACCATGAGCAGTTCTTC.